The 29 T cell receptor beta chains below all came from one sample that was sequenced in a study of human T cells and chemical hapten exposure. Specified time point: patch test 3, about 24 weeks after DPC sensitization. Described treatment: therapeutic diphenylcyclopropenone sensitization with weekly scalp DPC. One entry per CDR3 protein, called by TCRdb with MiXCR from the RACE reads. The sample contains tens of thousands of distinct CDR3 sequences, 11% of which appear only once. Specimen: whole blood, collected in connection with sensitization to the hapten diphenylcyclopropenone (DPC). These receptors were obtained from a woman aged 45-59 years with alopecia areata. Some clones in this sample may be carry-over from other donors' samples.

This clonotype was recorded many times. This chain connects TRBV14 to TRBJ1-1, with 7 bases that match TRBD1. CDR1 SGHDN and CDR2 FVKESK come from the germline V gene. The CDR3 is 15 residues long. V gave up 2 bases and J gave up 2 bases; unmatched junction bases: 5. The CDR3 protein is CASSQPGTANTEAFF. The CDR3 DNA sequence: TGTGCCAGCAGCCAACCCGGGACAGCTAACACTGAAGCTTTCTTT.

There are many counts of this clonotype. J is TRBJ1-1 and V is TRBV12-3 or TRBV12-4; TRBD1 is a possible D gene (5 bases). The CDR3 is 10 amino acids. The V and J ends lost 8 bases and 6 bases respectively, with 7 bases between them. CDR3 in DNA: TGTGCCAGCCGGGGGGCTGAAGCTTTCTTT. Protein product: CASRGAEAFF.

The rearrangement uses TRBV7-9 and TRBJ1-6; 9 bases agree with TRBD1. The CDR3 runs to 17 residues. V shed 4 bases and J 7 bases; nucleotides not matched to a gene: 11. Germline CDR1 is SEHNR and CDR2 is FQNEAQ (reference sequence). This CDR3 is CASSSGTGKYLNSPLHF. The CDR3 coding sequence is TGTGCCAGCAGCTCCGGGACAGGGAAATATCTCAATTCACCCCTCCACTTT.

The chain carries TRBV14 and TRBJ2-3; D is unresolved. With 4 bases removed from V and 0 bases from J, the gap between germline ends came to 14 bases. Looked up from germline, CDR1 is SGHDN and CDR2 is FVKESK. The CDR3 consists of 16 residues. The CDR3 sequence: CASSRPRGVSTDTQYF. The CDR3 coding sequence is TGTGCCAGCAGCCGTCCACGTGGGGTTAGCACAGATACGCAGTATTTT.

This clonotype was observed a handful of times. The chain carries TRBV20-1 and TRBJ2-1; unclear D gene. This CDR3 is built from 11 residues. Per germline, CDR1 DFQATT and CDR2 SNEGSKA (reference sequence). With 5 bases removed from V and 15 bases from J, the gap between germline ends came to 17 bases. The CDR3 coding sequence is TGCAGTGCTCTAGAAGGACCTGTACGGTTCTTC. It yields the protein CSALEGPVRFF.

This clonotype appeared a few times. The V call is TRBV7-6, the J call TRBJ2-2; weak D call: TRBD1 (6 bases). V lost 5 bases and J 9 bases, leaving 13 bases between the germline ends. In germline, CDR1 is SGHVS, CDR2 FNYEAQ. The CDR3 is 13 amino acids. The CDR3 bases are TGTGCCAGCAGCCCCCGGACAGTGCGGGAGCTGTTTTTT. Protein: CASSPRTVRELFF.

This clonotype was counted only a few times. The chain has TRBV12-3 or TRBV12-4 and TRBJ1-6; no firm D call. The CDR3 extends over 12 amino acids. With 8 bases removed from V and 5 bases from J, the gap between germline ends came to 7 bases. The CDR3 coding sequence is TGTGCCAGCCGGCAGGATAATTCACCCCTCCACTTT. It is translated as CASRQDNSPLHF.

This clonotype was detected ten times or more. The rearrangement links TRBV6-2 or TRBV6-3 to TRBJ1-5; the match to TRBD1 covers 7 bases. Per germline, CDR1 MNHEY and CDR2 SVGEGT. V lost 8 bases and J lost 5; bases outside the gene matches: 6. The CDR3 contains 13 residues. The CDR3 sequence is CASGQVLHQPQHF. The CDR3 nucleotides are TGTGCCAGCGGACAGGTCCTACATCAGCCCCAGCATTTT.

This clonotype was counted at least ten times. This chain joins TRBV4-3 and TRBJ1-1; 11 nucleotides align to TRBD1. The CDR3 extends over 18 amino acids. Germline CDR1 is LGHNA and CDR2 is YSLEER. V dropped 0 bases and J dropped 2; count of bases not matched to a gene: 8. The CDR3 sequence is CASSQDWTGGGYNTEAFF. For the CDR3, the DNA is TGCGCCAGCAGCCAAGACTGGACAGGGGGCGGCTATAACACTGAAGCTTTCTTT.

A few counts support this clonotype. The chain employs TRBV12-3 or TRBV12-4 and TRBJ1-3; D might be TRBD1 (6 bases). The CDR3 runs to 15 residues. The V gene lost 5 bases and the J gene lost 0 bases, with 11 bases spanning the gap. The CDR3 nucleotides read TGTGCCAGCAGTGACGGACAGCGCTCTGGAAACACCATATATTTT. Residues: CASSDGQRSGNTIYF.

This clonotype was picked up many times. The rearrangement joins TRBV10-2 to TRBJ1-5; D gene unclear. The germline V gene has CDR1 WSHSY and CDR2 SAAADI. This CDR3 spans 16 amino acids. The V gene lost 3 bases and the J gene lost 1 base, with 13 bases spanning the gap. CDR3 in amino acids: CASSDGSHLSNQPQHF. The CDR3 DNA is TGCGCCAGCAGTGATGGCAGCCATTTAAGCAATCAGCCCCAGCATTTT.

This chain joins TRBV2 and TRBJ1-1; 7 bases match TRBD1. The CDR3 extends over 12 amino acids. CDR1 SNHLY and CDR2 FYNNEI come from the germline V gene. With 7 bases clipped from V and 4 bases from J, the junction kept 3 bases outside the gene matches. The CDR3 coding sequence is TGTGCCAGCATGACAGGGTTCACTGAAGCTTTCTTT. Translation: CASMTGFTEAFF. The variable domain in full, with the rest retrieved from reference TRBV2 and TRBJ1-1, is EPEVTQTPSHQVTQMGQEVILRCVPISNHLYFYWYRQILGQKVEFLVSFYNNEISEKSEIFDDQFSVERPDGSNFTLKIRSTKLEDSAMYFCASMTGFTEAFFGQGTRLTVV.

This clonotype was counted only a few times. V gene TRBV6-5 combines with J gene TRBJ2-7; TRBD2 is a possible D gene (6 bases). Germline lookup yields CDR1 MNHEY and CDR2 SVGAGI. The V gene lost 2 bases and the J gene lost 2 bases, with 10 bases spanning the gap. The length of the CDR3 is 14 residues. CDR3 loop: CASSYERTTYEQYF. DNA of the CDR3: TGTGCCAGCAGTTACGAACGGACTACCTACGAGCAGTACTTC.

The V call is TRBV25-1, the J call TRBJ2-7, with D possibly matching TRBD2 (6 bases). There are 11 residues in the CDR3. Germline values: CDR1 MGHDK, CDR2 SYGVNS. Trimming left V 6 bases short and J 6 bases short, with 9 bases between. CDR3 DNA: TGTGCCAGCAGCGGAGGGGTCGAGCAGTACTTC. This codes for CASSGGVEQYF.

The chain uses TRBV11-3 and TRBJ2-1; possibly TRBD2 for D (6 bases). V dropped 5 bases and J dropped 7 bases, with 21 bases sitting between them. Germline assignment: CDR1 SGHNT and CDR2 YENEEA. The CDR3 consists of 16 residues. CDR3 region: CASSKGLAVPLNEQFF. Written as DNA, the CDR3 is TGTGCCAGCAGCAAGGGACTCGCGGTACCCCTGAATGAGCAGTTCTTC. Together with reference TRBV11-3 and TRBJ2-1, the CDR3 gives the full variable domain: EAGVVQSPRYKIIEKKQPVAFWCNPISGHNTLYWYLQNLGQGPELLIRYENEEAVDDSQLPKDRFSAERLKGVDSTLKIQPAELGDSAVYLCASSKGLAVPLNEQFFGPGTRLTVL.

This clonotype was seen repeatedly, ten times or more. V gene TRBV6-5 combines with J gene TRBJ1-2; unclear D gene. CDR1 is MNHEY, CDR2 SVGAGI, per germline. Trimming took 2 bases from V and 6 from J, leaving 19 bases between them. CDR3 length: 16 amino acids. The CDR3, as DNA: TGTGCCAGCAGTTACGAGACATCCTTCATGAGGGATGGCTACACCTTC. Translating it yields CASSYETSFMRDGYTF.

This clonotype was recorded many times. In DNA form, the CDR3 reads TGTGCCAGCCACCGGGGAGGTGGAAACACCATATATTTT. Encoded protein: CASHRGGGNTIYF. The chain employs TRBV28 and TRBJ1-3; D ambiguous. Trimming took 8 bases from V and 3 from J, leaving 11 bases between them. This CDR3 spans 13 amino acids. In germline, CDR1 is MDHEN, CDR2 SYDVKM.

This clonotype was observed many times. The chain couples TRBV7-9 to TRBJ2-3; D may match TRBD1 or TRBD2 (5 bases each). Trimming shortened V by 4 bases and J by 2 bases, and 10 bases separated the two germline ends. In germline, CDR1 is SEHNR, CDR2 FQNEAQ (reference sequence). CDR3 length equals 14 residues. The DNA of the CDR3 is TGTGCCAGCAGCTCGGGACCGATCACAGATACGCAGTATTTT. This translates into CASSSGPITDTQYF.

This sequence joins TRBV5-8 and TRBJ1-5; D remains ambiguous. The CDR3 extends over 13 amino acids. Germline lookup yields CDR1 SGHTS and CDR2 YDEGEE. V dropped 0 bases and J dropped 5 bases, with 6 bases sitting between them. The CDR3 is CASSLGWDQPQHF. CDR3 in DNA: TGTGCCAGCAGCTTGGGATGGGATCAGCCCCAGCATTTT.

The chain joins TRBV21-1 to TRBJ1-6; the table names TRBD1, a call not compared with the DNA. TRBV21-1 is a recognized pseudogene. The CDR3 length is 15 residues. CDR3 in DNA: TGTGCCAGCAGCTCCCCGTCCGGGACCAATTCACCCCTCCACTTT. Translated: CASSSPSGTNSPLHF.

At least ten counts were recorded for this clonotype. This chain joins TRBV7-6 and TRBJ2-7; D is perhaps TRBD2 (5 bases). V lost 1 base to trimming and J lost 2 bases, with 15 bases between them. The V gene's germline CDR1 is SGHVS and CDR2 FNYEAQ. The CDR3 covers 16 residues. Here the CDR3 DNA reads TGTGCCAGCAGCTTAGGGGCCCCGGGGTCGACCTACGAGCAGTACTTC. This codes for CASSLGAPGSTYEQYF.

This clonotype was seen at least ten times. The rearrangement links TRBV12-3 or TRBV12-4 to TRBJ2-6; TRBD1 might be the D (7 bases). This CDR3 is 15 amino acids long. V lost 6 bases and J 2 bases, leaving 11 bases between the germline ends. Written as DNA, the CDR3 is TGTGCCAGCAGGAGCAGGGGGGCTGGGGCCAACGTCCTGACTTTC. Translating gives CASRSRGAGANVLTF.

The rearrangement joins TRBV7-2 to TRBJ2-6; D uncertain. Germline loops: CDR1 SGHTA, CDR2 FQGNSA. This CDR3 is built from 13 residues. Trimming removed 6 bases from V and 0 bases from J, with 3 bases in between. The CDR3, as DNA: TGTGCCAGCAGATTCTCTGGGGCCAACGTCCTGACTTTC. Translated: CASRFSGANVLTF.

The chain employs TRBV28 and TRBJ2-7; 7 nucleotides agree with TRBD2. The V and J ends lost 4 bases and 6 bases, in that order; junction bases with no gene match: 9. CDR1 is MDHEN, CDR2 SYDVKM, per germline. The CDR3 contains 14 residues. CDR3 nucleotide sequence: TGTGCCAGCAGTTCGGGACTACCGCGGCGCGAGCAGTACTTC. It codes for CASSSGLPRREQYF.

This clonotype was observed a few times. The V call is TRBV20-1, the J call TRBJ2-7; 7 bases match TRBD2. From germline, CDR1 is DFQATT and CDR2 SNEGSKA (reference sequence). This CDR3 has 13 residues. The J segment lost 2 bases and the V segment lost 6 bases, leaving 7 bases of the junction unmatched. As DNA, the CDR3 is TGCAGTGCCAAAAAGGCGGGGGCCTACGAGCAGTACTTC. This translates into CSAKKAGAYEQYF.

Many counts were recorded for this clonotype. The rearrangement links TRBV12-3 or TRBV12-4 to TRBJ1-6; maybe TRBD1 (5 bases). This CDR3 region has 15 residues. The V and J ends lost 2 bases and 5 bases respectively, with 10 bases between them. The CDR3 sequence is CASSLLGGNNSPLHF. The CDR3 coding sequence is TGTGCCAGCAGTTTACTGGGGGGTAATAATTCACCCCTCCACTTT.

This clonotype was counted a few times. This rearrangement joins TRBV7-2 to TRBJ2-2; 11 nucleotides align to TRBD2. The CDR3 sequence is 17 residues long. From germline, CDR1 is SGHTA and CDR2 FQGNSA. J lost 5 bases, V lost 0 bases, and 5 bases had no gene match. This CDR3 is CASSLALAGGKTGELFF. As DNA, the CDR3 is TGTGCCAGCAGCTTAGCATTAGCGGGAGGGAAAACCGGGGAGCTGTTTTTT. Full variable domain (remainder filled in from reference TRBV7-2 and TRBJ2-2): GAGVSQSPSNKVTEKGKDVELRCDPISGHTALYWYRQSLGQGLEFLIYFQGNSAPDKSGLPSDRFSAERTGGSVSTLTIQRTQQEDSAVYLCASSLALAGGKTGELFFGEGSRLTVL.

This sequence joins TRBV20-1 and TRBJ1-5; tentatively, D is TRBD1 (6 bases). The ends were cut back, 0 bases at V and 2 bases at J, with 8 bases in the middle. This CDR3 region has 14 residues. From germline, CDR1 is DFQATT and CDR2 SNEGSKA (reference sequence). This CDR3 is CSAREGARNQPQHF. DNA of the CDR3: TGCAGTGCTAGAGAGGGGGCCCGCAATCAGCCCCAGCATTTT.

The chain couples TRBV6-5 to TRBJ2-1, with 8 bases identical to TRBD2. Germline V lookup: CDR1 MNHEY, CDR2 SVGAGI. V was clipped by 0 bases and J by 4 bases; unmatched bases: 5. This CDR3 has 16 residues. The CDR3 spells CASSYSGGGIYNEQFF. As DNA, the CDR3 is TGTGCCAGCAGTTACTCCGGCGGGGGGATATACAATGAGCAGTTCTTC.